This TCR beta chain derives from a study of control samples from healthy donors and cancer patients. V gave up 2 bases and J gave up 0 bases; unmatched junction bases: 9. The CDR3 length is 17 residues. Germline lookup yields CDR1 SGHVS and CDR2 FQNEAQ. Clones were read by immunoSEQ multiplex PCR, and TCRdb kept only the in-frame ones, dropping some. The sample lists approximately 87,000 clones; under 95% were seen once. This clone showed up just once. The V and J genes are TRBV7-8 and TRBJ2-7; TRBD1 matches 8 bases. This sequence originates from a woman aged 40 to 50 with lung cancer. Input material: PBMCs. The CDR3 here is CASSLSLGQASSYEQYF. DNA of the CDR3: TGTGCCAGCAGCTTATCGCTGGGACAGGCCTCCTCCTACGAGCAGTACTTC.